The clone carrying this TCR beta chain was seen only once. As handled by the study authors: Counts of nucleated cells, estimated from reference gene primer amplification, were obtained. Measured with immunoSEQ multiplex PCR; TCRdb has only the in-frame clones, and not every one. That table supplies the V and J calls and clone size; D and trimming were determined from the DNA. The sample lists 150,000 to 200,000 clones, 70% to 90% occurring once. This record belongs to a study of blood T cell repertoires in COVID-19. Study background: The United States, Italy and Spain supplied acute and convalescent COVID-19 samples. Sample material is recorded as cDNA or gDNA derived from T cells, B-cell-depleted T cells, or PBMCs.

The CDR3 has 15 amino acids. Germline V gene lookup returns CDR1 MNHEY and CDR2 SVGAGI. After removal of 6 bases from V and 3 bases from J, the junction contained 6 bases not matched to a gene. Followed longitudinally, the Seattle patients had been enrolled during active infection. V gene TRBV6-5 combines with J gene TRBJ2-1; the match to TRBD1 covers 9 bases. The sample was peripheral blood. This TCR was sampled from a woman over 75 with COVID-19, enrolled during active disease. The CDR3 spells CASRTGTGFYNEQFF. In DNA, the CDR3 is TGTGCCAGCAGGACCGGGACAGGGTTCTACAATGAGCAGTTCTTC.